This entry describes one TCR beta chain. The target antigen is unknown. The data belong to a study of T cell responses to AZD1222 COVID-19 vaccine. As for the study in general: Second doses at about 4 or about 12 weeks were pooled.

Study-level results: Nearly half of spike-specific TCRs reportedly target unmutated variant regions. The donor cohort was predominantly white British with a female majority, and clonal diversity may have been underestimated. Seropositive at baseline were only six or seven AZD1222 recipients.

Only in-frame clones appear in the TCRdb table, and some are missing; sequencing was by immunoSEQ multiplex PCR. The table shows some 22,000 clones, with roughly 80% occurring only once. Trimming shortened V by 7 bases and J by 8 bases, and 17 bases separated the two germline ends. This CDR3 contains 13 residues. The germline V gene has CDR1 GTSNPN and CDR2 SVGIG (reference sequence). V gene TRBV30 combines with J gene TRBJ1-4, with D possibly being TRBD1 (5 bases). This receptor was identified in an adult in good health. This specimen consisted of peripheral blood, obtained on day 0 of AZD1222 vaccination. The CDR3 DNA reads TGTGCCTTAAACGGGGGTTTGGACGAAAAACTGTTTTTT. Translation gives CALNGGLDEKLFF.